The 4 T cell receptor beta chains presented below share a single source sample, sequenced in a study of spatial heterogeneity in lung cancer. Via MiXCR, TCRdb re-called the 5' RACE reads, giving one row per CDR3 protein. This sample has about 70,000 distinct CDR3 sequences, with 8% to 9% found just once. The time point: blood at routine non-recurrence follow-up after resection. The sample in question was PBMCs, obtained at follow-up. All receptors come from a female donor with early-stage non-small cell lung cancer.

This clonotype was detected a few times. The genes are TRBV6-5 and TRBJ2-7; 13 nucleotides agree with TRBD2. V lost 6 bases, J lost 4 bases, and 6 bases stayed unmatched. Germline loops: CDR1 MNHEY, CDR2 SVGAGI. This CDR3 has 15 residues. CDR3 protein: CASSRTSGGDYEQYF. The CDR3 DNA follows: TGTGCCAGCAGCCGGACTAGCGGGGGAGATTACGAGCAGTACTTC.

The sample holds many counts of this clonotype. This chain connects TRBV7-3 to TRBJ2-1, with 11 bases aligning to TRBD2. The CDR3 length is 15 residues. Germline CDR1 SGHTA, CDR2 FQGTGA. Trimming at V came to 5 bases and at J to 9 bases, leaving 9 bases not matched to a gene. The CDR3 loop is CASSVTSGSMIEQFF. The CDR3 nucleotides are TGTGCCAGCAGCGTCACTAGCGGGAGTATGATTGAGCAGTTCTTC. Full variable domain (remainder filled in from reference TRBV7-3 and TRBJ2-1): GAGVSQTPSNKVTEKGKYVELRCDPISGHTALYWYRQSLGQGPEFLIYFQGTGAADDSGLPNDRFFAVRPEGSVSTLKIQRTERGDSAVYLCASSVTSGSMIEQFFGPGTRLTVL.

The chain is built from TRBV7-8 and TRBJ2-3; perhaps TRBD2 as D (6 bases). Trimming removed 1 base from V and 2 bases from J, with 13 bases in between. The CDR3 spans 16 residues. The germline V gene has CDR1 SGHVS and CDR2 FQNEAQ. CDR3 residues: CASSLGNSGLTDTQYF. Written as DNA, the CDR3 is TGTGCCAGCAGCTTAGGAAATAGCGGACTCACAGATACGCAGTATTTT.

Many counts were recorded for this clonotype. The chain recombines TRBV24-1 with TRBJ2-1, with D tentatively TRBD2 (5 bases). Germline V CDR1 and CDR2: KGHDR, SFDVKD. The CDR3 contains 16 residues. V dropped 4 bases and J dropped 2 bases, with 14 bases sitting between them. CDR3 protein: CATSDSGLIPYNEQFF. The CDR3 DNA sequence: TGTGCCACCAGTGACTCTGGACTCATCCCCTACAATGAGCAGTTCTTC.